The 13 T cell receptor beta chains below all came from one sample that was sequenced in a study of blood T cell repertoires in COVID-19. The repertoire was sequenced with immunoSEQ multiplex PCR; TCRdb's copy has only in-frame clones and lacks some. The table has hundreds of thousands of clones, about 84% seen once; the top ten hold approximately 4.6%. The source material was PBMCs or T cells enriched from blood (not recorded which). These receptors all stem from a man aged 30-40 years with acute COVID-19.

The chain combines TRBV2 with TRBJ1-5, with 10 bases lining up with TRBD1. The germline V gene has CDR1 SNHLY and CDR2 FYNNEI. The V gene end was trimmed by 5 bases and the J gene end by 9 bases; junction bases not matched to a gene: 10. The CDR3 has 15 residues. CDR3 nucleotides: TGTGCCAGCAGTACCGGGACAGGGGAAGTGGGGCCCCAGCATTTT. This encodes CASSTGTGEVGPQHF.

The chain is built from TRBV2 and TRBJ2-5, with a possible D match to TRBD2 (5 bases). This CDR3 comprises 14 residues. CDR1 SNHLY and CDR2 FYNNEI come from the germline V gene. V lost 6 bases to trimming and J lost 4 bases, with 15 bases between them. CDR3: CASRDSGPLETQYF. CDR3 in DNA: TGTGCCAGCAGGGACTCCGGGCCACTAGAGACCCAGTACTTC.

DNA for the CDR3: TGTGCCAGCTCACCTTATCCGGGAAGCTCCTACGAGCAGTACTTC. Translated: CASSPYPGSSYEQYF. The chain combines TRBV18 with TRBJ2-7, with a tentative D call TRBD2 (5 bases). Germline CDR1 and CDR2: KGHSH and LQKENI. The CDR3 has 15 residues. V was cut by 3 bases and J by 0 bases, with 12 bases left in between.

V gene TRBV28 combines with J gene TRBJ2-1; D is uncertain. The CDR3 has 14 amino acids. From germline, CDR1 is MDHEN and CDR2 SYDVKM. V dropped 5 bases and J dropped 8 bases, with 16 bases sitting between them. The CDR3 nucleotides read TGTGCCAGCAGTCATTCCCGGCCCCGGGATGAGCAGTTCTTC. Protein sequence: CASSHSRPRDEQFF.

V gene TRBV7-2 combines with J gene TRBJ2-1, with a weak D call TRBD2 (6 bases). The V gene's germline CDR1 is SGHTA and CDR2 FQGNSA. This CDR3 has 14 amino acids. V lost 6 bases, J lost 7 bases, and 16 bases lay in between. In nucleotides, the CDR3 is TGTGCCAGCAGTCCGACGGCGGGGCGGAATGAGCAGTTCTTC. It codes for CASSPTAGRNEQFF. Based on the CDR3 plus reference TRBV7-2 and TRBJ2-1, the full variable domain is GAGVSQSPSNKVTEKGKDVELRCDPISGHTALYWYRQSLGQGLEFLIYFQGNSAPDKSGLPSDRFSAERTGGSVSTLTIQRTQQEDSAVYLCASSPTAGRNEQFFGPGTRLTVL.

The rearrangement uses TRBV6-5 and TRBJ2-7, with D unresolved. The CDR3 loop spans 13 amino acids. Looked up from germline, CDR1 is MNHEY and CDR2 is SVGAGI. V gave up 7 bases and J gave up 0 bases, with 10 bases separating them. The CDR3 sequence: CASTQAGSYEQYF. The DNA for the CDR3 is TGTGCCAGCACCCAGGCAGGCTCCTACGAGCAGTACTTC.

The chain combines TRBV5-1 with TRBJ2-5, with 16 bases lining up with TRBD2. In germline, CDR1 is SGHRS, CDR2 YFSETQ. The V gene end was trimmed by 4 bases and the J gene end by 5 bases; junction bases not matched to a gene: 17. This CDR3 spans 20 amino acids. The CDR3 region has the DNA TGCGCCAGCAGCCCCGGGACTAGCGGGGGGGCATCATGGTCACGGGAGACCCAGTACTTC. This encodes CASSPGTSGGASWSRETQYF.

The rearrangement joins TRBV5-1 to TRBJ2-7; 11 bases align to TRBD2. Germline-derived CDR1 and CDR2 are SGHRS and YFSETQ. J lost 6 bases, V lost 0 bases, and 5 bases had no gene match. This CDR3 has 15 residues. The CDR3 region is CASSLVAGGPSEQYF. CDR3 in DNA: TGCGCCAGCAGCTTGGTAGCGGGGGGGCCGTCCGAGCAGTACTTC.

The CDR3 sequence: CASSASNRIISGNTIYF. In DNA, the CDR3 is TGTGCCAGCAGCGCGAGCAACAGGATTATCTCAGGAAACACCATATATTTT. The rearrangement uses TRBV9 and TRBJ1-3, with a possible D match to TRBD1 (5 bases). Deletions cut 3 bases from V and 4 bases from J, with 20 bases between. The V gene's germline CDR1 is SGDLS and CDR2 YYNGEE. This CDR3 has 17 residues.

This chain uses TRBV6-5 with TRBJ1-3; D might be TRBD1 (6 bases). CDR3 length: 13 residues. Germline V CDR1 and CDR2: MNHEY, SVGAGI. V dropped 2 bases and J dropped 7 bases, with 9 bases sitting between them. CDR3 DNA: TGTGCCAGCAGTTACACAGGGTCGAACACCATATATTTT. It is translated as CASSYTGSNTIYF.

V is TRBV5-1 and J is TRBJ1-4; D is perhaps TRBD1 (5 bases). This CDR3 is built from 15 residues. Germline V gene data show CDR1 as SGHRS and CDR2 as YFSETQ. V lost 4 bases and J lost 8, with 18 bases in between. This chain's CDR3 is CASSNHRDGGEKLFF. DNA for the CDR3: TGCGCCAGCAGCAATCATCGGGACGGAGGGGAAAAACTGTTTTTT. Together with reference TRBV5-1 and TRBJ1-4, the CDR3 gives the full variable domain: KAGVTQTPRYLIKTRGQQVTLSCSPISGHRSVSWYQQTPGQGLQFLFEYFSETQRNKGNFPGRFSGRQFSNSRSEMNVSTLELGDSALYLCASSNHRDGGEKLFFGSGTQLSVL.

This clone was detected a few times. This chain links TRBV9 with TRBJ1-1; 11 bases align to TRBD1. CDR1 is SGDLS, CDR2 YYNGEE, per germline. V gave up 5 bases and J gave up 4 bases; unmatched junction bases: 4. CDR3 length: 14 residues. The CDR3 is CASRSGTGGTEAFF. CDR3 sequence (DNA): TGTGCCAGCAGGTCCGGGACAGGGGGCACTGAAGCTTTCTTT.

This chain connects TRBV5-1 to TRBJ2-5; 13 positions agree with TRBD2. CDR1 is SGHRS and CDR2 is YFSETQ in the germline V gene. The V segment lost 4 bases and the J segment 3 bases; nucleotides outside the gene matches: 6. The CDR3 spans 16 residues. The CDR3 DNA sequence: TGCGCCAGCAGCCTACTAGCGGGGGGGCGGGAAGAGACCCAGTACTTC. Translating it yields CASSLLAGGREETQYF.